This T cell receptor beta chain was identified during a study of CD8+CD57+ T cells in acquired aplastic anemia. Study-wide context: When averaged, DNA from sorted CD4+ and CD8+ cells came to approximately 3.2 ug. Sequencing produced an average of about 10 million reads per healthy donor for CD4+ cells. Study findings and constraints: Patients and controls had in common fewer than 30 CD8+ CDR3 sequences. The study found no significant CD8+ Simpson's diversity difference between patients and controls.

The V gene lost 2 bases and the J gene lost 11 bases, with 6 bases spanning the gap. The germline V gene has CDR1 SGHVS and CDR2 FNYEAQ. The CDR3 consists of 10 residues. TCR beta VDJ and CDR3 were profiled, and genomic DNA was the template. TCRdb re-derived calls from the reads in MiXCR, one entry per CDR3 protein. This sample has around 140,000 distinct CDR3 sequences, with about 40% found just once. About this clonotype: What it binds is not known.

This rearrangement joins TRBV7-6 to TRBJ1-1; D uncertain. The sequencing sample was made of sorted CD4+, CD8+, or CD8+CD57+ T cells (not recorded which) from PBMCs. The receptor's source is a human donor in good health, serving as a control. As DNA, the CDR3 is TGTGCCAGCAGCTTAAGCGCCGCTTTCTTT. It yields the protein CASSLSAAFF.